This TCR beta chain was sequenced for a study of blood T cell repertoires in COVID-19. The CDR3 sequence is 16 residues long. The trim removed 3 bases at V and 3 bases at J, leaving 13 bases unmatched. Per germline, CDR1 GTSNPN and CDR2 SVGIG (reference sequence). This clone has just a few counts. Sequenced by immunoSEQ multiplex PCR; TCRdb stores in-frame clones only, minus some. The table has approximately 300,000 clones, 75% to 90% seen once. The sample consisted of peripheral blood. The chain joins TRBV30 to TRBJ1-1; 7 nucleotides line up with TRBD1. The TCR comes from a woman aged 45-65 years who had recovered from COVID-19. In DNA, the CDR3 is TGTGCCTGGAGCCTACCTACCAGGGGGTCGGACACTGAAGCTTTCTTT. Protein product: CAWSLPTRGSDTEAFF.